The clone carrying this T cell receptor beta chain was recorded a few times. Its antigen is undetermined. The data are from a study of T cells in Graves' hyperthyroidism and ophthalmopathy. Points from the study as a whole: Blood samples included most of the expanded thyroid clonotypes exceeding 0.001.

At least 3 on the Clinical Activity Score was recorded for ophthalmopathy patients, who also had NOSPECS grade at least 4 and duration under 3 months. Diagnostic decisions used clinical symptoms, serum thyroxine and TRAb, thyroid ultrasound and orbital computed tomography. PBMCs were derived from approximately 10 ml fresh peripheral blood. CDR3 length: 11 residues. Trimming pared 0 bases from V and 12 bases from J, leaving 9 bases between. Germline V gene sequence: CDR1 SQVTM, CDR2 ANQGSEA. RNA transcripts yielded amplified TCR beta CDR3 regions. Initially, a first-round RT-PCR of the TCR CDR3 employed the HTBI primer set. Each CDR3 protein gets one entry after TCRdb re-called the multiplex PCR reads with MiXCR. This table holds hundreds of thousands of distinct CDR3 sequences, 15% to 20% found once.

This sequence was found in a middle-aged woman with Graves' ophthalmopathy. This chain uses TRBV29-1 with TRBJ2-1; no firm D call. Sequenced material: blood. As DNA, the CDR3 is TGCAGCGTTGAAGATTTAGATGGGCAGTTCTTC. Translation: CSVEDLDGQFF.